The 5 T cell receptor beta chains below come from one sample, sequenced in a study of regulatory T cells in long-lasting Graves disease. With iRepertoire HTBI primers and Arm-PCR of CDR3 regions, TCR beta libraries were built. From the multiplex PCR reads, TCRdb called clonotypes with MiXCR, one entry per CDR3 protein. The sample includes 420,000 or so distinct CDR3 sequences, about 16% of them seen just once. Time point: newly diagnosed GD, antithyroid drugs for less than 3 months. PBMC-extracted RNA yielded the TCR library. These data were also filed under a second study, of T cells in Graves' hyperthyroidism and ophthalmopathy.

The specimen was peripheral blood mononuclear cells (PBMCs), collected at new diagnosis, from a patient treated with antithyroid drugs. The source is a woman aged 18-29 years with Graves disease.

This clonotype occurred a few times. V is TRBV12-3 or TRBV12-4 and J is TRBJ2-1, with D possibly being TRBD2 (5 bases). This CDR3 is built from 16 residues. V lost 3 bases and J lost 0, with 12 bases in between. The CDR3 coding sequence is TGTGCCAGCAGTTTTTTCCGGGAAAGCTCCTACAATGAGCAGTTCTTC. This gives the protein CASSFFRESSYNEQFF.

This clonotype was counted many times. This sequence joins TRBV29-1 and TRBJ2-1, with D tentatively TRBD2 (5 bases). Germline V gene lookup returns CDR1 SQVTM and CDR2 ANQGSEA. V lost 4 bases to trimming and J lost 6 bases, with 13 bases between them. The CDR3 has 13 residues. The CDR3 is CSVGSRGGNEQFF. The CDR3 nucleotides are TGCAGCGTTGGTTCTAGAGGAGGCAATGAGCAGTTCTTC.

Many counts were recorded for this clonotype. The chain combines TRBV5-1 with TRBJ2-7; 10 bases align to TRBD2. The germline CDR1 and CDR2 sequences are SGHRS and YFSETQ. After removal of 1 base from V and 3 bases from J, the junction contained 1 base not matched to a gene. The length of the CDR3 is 14 residues. The CDR3 reads CASSLSGRGYEQYF. In nucleotides, the CDR3 is TGCGCCAGCAGCTTGAGCGGGAGGGGCTACGAGCAGTACTTC.

The V and J genes are TRBV14 and TRBJ2-1, with 7 bases matching TRBD2. The junction had 10 bases not matched to a gene; V was cut back by 2 bases and J by 12 bases. Germline-derived CDR1 and CDR2 are SGHDN and FVKESK. The CDR3 contains 14 residues. The chain's CDR3 is CASSQSARSGGQFF. CDR3 in DNA: TGTGCCAGCAGCCAAAGCGCGCGGTCGGGAGGGCAGTTCTTC.

In this sample, this clonotype turned up many times. The V and J genes are TRBV2 and TRBJ2-6; D is unclear. This CDR3 is built from 14 residues. Per the germline V gene, CDR1 is SNHLY and CDR2 is FYNNEI. V lost 10 bases and J lost 4, with 14 bases in between. The chain's CDR3 is CATQWSEGANVLTF. The CDR3 DNA sequence: TGTGCCACCCAGTGGTCCGAGGGGGCCAACGTCCTGACTTTC.